A selection of T cell receptor beta chains follows, all from one sample in a study of shared clonotypes between healthy human individuals. Data came from immunoSEQ multiplex PCR; TCRdb stores just in-frame clones and leaves some out. The table lists millions of clones, about 95% of them singletons. Input material: naive CD8+ T cells sorted from blood. The receptors originated from a man aged 18 to 35 in good health. The CDR3 runs from the conserved cysteine through the conserved F or W. Each record gives: V gene, clone size, J gene, D gene, CDR3 protein, CDR3 DNA. D genes are given only for firm matches. The listing skips clone size in some rows; elsewhere it reads once, few, many or a size class.

TRBV5-1	NA	TRBJ2-7	TRBD1	CASTYLGQGIYEQYF	TGCGCCAGCACCTATTTAGGACAGGGAATCTACGAGCAGTACTTC
TRBV11-2	NA	TRBJ2-1	TRBD2	CASGSRASGDYNEQFF	TGTGCCAGCGGCTCTCGGGCTAGCGGGGATTACAATGAGCAGTTCTTC
TRBV5-6	NA	TRBJ1-5	NA	CASSPGRDQPQHF	TGTGCCAGCAGCCCCGGGAGGGACCAGCCCCAGCATTTT
TRBV2	NA	TRBJ1-2	NA	CASSVPGSYGYTF	TGTGCCAGCAGTGTCCCTGGGTCCTATGGCTACACCTTC
TRBV5-1	NA	TRBJ1-1	TRBD1	CASSPWDSPNAFF	TGCGCCAGCAGCCCCTGGGACAGCCCGAACGCTTTCTTT
TRBV9	NA	TRBJ2-3	NA	CASSVVGTPGDTQYF	TGTGCCAGCAGCGTAGTGGGGACGCCAGGGGATACGCAGTATTTT
TRBV5-4	NA	TRBJ1-2	TRBD1	CASSTGQGVDGYTF	TGTGCCAGCAGCACCGGACAGGGGGTGGATGGCTACACCTTC
TRBV20-1	NA	TRBJ2-1	NA	CSARDGREQFF	TGCAGTGCTAGAGATGGACGGGAGCAGTTCTTC
TRBV7-8	once	TRBJ2-7	TRBD1	CASSLGTAYEQYF	TGTGCCAGCAGCCTCGGGACAGCCTACGAGCAGTACTTC
TRBV9	NA	TRBJ2-1	TRBD1	CASSPGGGRHNEQFF	TGTGCCAGCAGCCCAGGGGGTGGCAGACACAATGAGCAGTTCTTC
TRBV6-6	NA	TRBJ2-2	NA	CASSRDPYTGELFF	TGTGCCAGCAGTAGGGACCCCTACACCGGGGAGCTGTTTTTT
TRBV6-6	few	TRBJ1-1	NA	CASSSRAGVSHTEAFF	TGTGCCAGCAGTTCTCGAGCAGGGGTGTCGCACACTGAAGCTTTCTTT
TRBV30	NA	TRBJ2-7	NA	CAWSVGLEQYF	TGTGCCTGGAGTGTGGGCCTCGAGCAGTACTTC
TRBV2	NA	TRBJ2-7	NA	CASGPAGEGSYEQYF	TGTGCCAGCGGCCCGGCGGGCGAAGGGTCCTACGAGCAGTACTTC
TRBV7-9	NA	TRBJ1-1	NA	CASSLRGSGETEAFF	TGTGCCAGCAGCTTGAGAGGGAGTGGAGAGACTGAAGCTTTCTTT
TRBV6-5	NA	TRBJ1-6	NA	CASSWEGNSPLHF	TGTGCCAGCAGTTGGGAGGGGAATTCACCCCTCCACTTT
TRBV2	NA	TRBJ2-7	TRBD1	CASRARDRTYEQYF	TGTGCCAGCAGGGCCCGGGACAGGACCTACGAGCAGTACTTC
TRBV11-2	NA	TRBJ1-3	NA	CASSLDRGNTIYF	TGTGCCAGCAGCTTAGACAGGGGAAACACCATATATTTT
TRBV1	NA	TRBJ1-4	NA	CTSSQDKGREDEKLFF	TGCACCAGCAGCCAAGATAAAGGCAGGGAGGATGAAAAACTGTTTTTT
TRBV6-1	NA	TRBJ2-7	NA	CASSEARGAYEQYF	TGTGCCAGCAGTGAAGCGAGGGGGGCATACGAGCAGTACTTC
TRBV11-2	NA	TRBJ1-2	NA	CASSLSAGAPGYTF	TGTGCCAGCAGCTTAAGTGCGGGGGCGCCGGGCTACACCTTC
TRBV7-9	NA	TRBJ1-1	NA	CASSNINLPLTEAFF	TGTGCCAGCAGCAATATAAACCTCCCTTTAACTGAAGCTTTCTTT
TRBV5-1	NA	TRBJ2-7	NA	CASSLEAGQSYEQYF	TGCGCCAGCAGCTTGGAGGCAGGGCAATCCTACGAGCAGTACTTC
TRBV27	NA	TRBJ2-1	NA	CASSLYKDYNEQFF	TGTGCCAGCAGTTTGTACAAGGATTACAATGAGCAGTTCTTC
TRBV7-6	NA	TRBJ2-7	NA	CASSAERDEQYF	TGTGCCAGCAGCGCCGAGCGGGACGAGCAGTACTTC
TRBV6-5	few	TRBJ1-5	NA	CASSPDGSNQPQHF	TGTGCCAGCAGTCCCGACGGTAGCAATCAGCCCCAGCATTTT
TRBV30	NA	TRBJ1-4	TRBD1	CAWSVWDREEKLFF	TGTGCCTGGAGTGTATGGGACAGAGAAGAAAAACTGTTTTTT
TRBV19	NA	TRBJ1-5	NA	CASSIDGGRRQPQHF	TGTGCCAGTAGTATAGATGGAGGGAGACGGCAGCCCCAGCATTTT
TRBV6-1	NA	TRBJ2-7	NA	CASSEGIRDNYEQYF	TGTGCCAGCAGTGAAGGAATCCGGGACAACTACGAGCAGTACTTC
TRBV29-1	NA	TRBJ2-7	TRBD1	CSVEDGDRVSNEQYF	TGCAGCGTTGAAGATGGGGACAGGGTCTCTAACGAGCAGTACTTC
TRBV5-1	NA	TRBJ2-1	NA	CASSGFERPPNYNEQFF	TGCGCCAGCAGCGGGTTCGAAAGGCCGCCCAACTACAATGAGCAGTTCTTC
TRBV21-1	NA	TRBJ2-3	NA	CASWAALTDTQYF	TGTGCCAGCTGGGCAGCGCTCACAGATACGCAGTATTTT
TRBV5-3	NA	TRBJ2-6	TRBD1	CAGDRGRPGANVLTF	TGTGCCGGAGACAGGGGGCGCCCGGGGGCCAACGTCCTGACTTTC
TRBV9	once	TRBJ2-1	NA	CASSLRRGYEQFF	TGTGCCAGCAGCCTCAGAAGGGGGTATGAGCAGTTCTTC
TRBV5-8	NA	TRBJ2-7	NA	CASSLGSGSYEQYF	TGTGCCAGCAGCCTAGGGAGCGGATCCTACGAGCAGTACTTC
TRBV2	NA	TRBJ2-2	TRBD1	CASKTGVTGELFF	TGTGCCAGCAAAACAGGGGTCACCGGGGAGCTGTTTTTT
TRBV27	NA	TRBJ2-1	NA	CASTHPGGRVEFF	TGTGCCAGCACCCATCCTGGGGGCAGGGTGGAGTTCTTC
TRBV6-6	NA	TRBJ2-6	TRBD1	CASARTGPNVANVLTF	TGTGCCAGCGCCCGGACAGGACCTAATGTGGCCAACGTCCTGACTTTC
TRBV13	NA	TRBJ2-3	TRBD2	CASSSDPELAGADTQYF	TGTGCCAGCAGCTCCGACCCGGAGCTAGCGGGGGCAGATACGCAGTATTTT
TRBV27	once	TRBJ2-2	TRBD1	CASSPGWAGGFSDTGELFF	TGTGCCAGCAGTCCCGGTTGGGCAGGGGGCTTTAGCGACACCGGGGAGCTGTTTTTT
TRBV6-1	once	TRBJ1-6	NA	CASTQGQGLNSPLHF	TGTGCCAGCACCCAAGGACAAGGCCTCAATTCACCCCTCCACTTT
TRBV28	NA	TRBJ2-5	TRBD1	CASSPDRAQETQYF	TGTGCCAGCAGCCCGGACAGGGCCCAAGAGACCCAGTACTTC
TRBV4-1	NA	TRBJ2-7	TRBD2	CASSQDPGLAIGEQYF	TGCGCCAGCAGCCAAGATCCGGGACTAGCGATTGGCGAGCAGTACTTC
TRBV29-1	NA	TRBJ1-2	NA	CSVSDGYTF	TGCAGCGTCTCGGATGGCTACACCTTC
TRBV6-5	NA	TRBJ2-3	NA	CASSYSYGLEDTQYF	TGTGCCAGCAGTTACTCTTACGGATTGGAAGATACGCAGTATTTT
TRBV13	NA	TRBJ2-1	TRBD2	CASTLPLAANEQFF	TGTGCCAGCACCCTCCCCCTAGCGGCCAATGAGCAGTTCTTC
TRBV10-3	NA	TRBJ1-2	NA	CAISDGTNGYTF	TGTGCCATCAGTGATGGGACGAACGGCTACACCTTC
TRBV4-1	NA	TRBJ1-1	TRBD1	CASSPRGGLTEAFF	TGCGCCAGCAGTCCCCGAGGGGGCTTGACTGAAGCTTTCTTT
TRBV30	NA	TRBJ2-7	NA	CAWSLGGVGPYEQYF	TGTGCCTGGAGTCTTGGGGGCGTCGGTCCCTACGAGCAGTACTTC
TRBV7-9	NA	TRBJ2-6	NA	CASRAETLGRANVLTF	TGTGCCAGTAGGGCAGAGACCCTGGGCAGGGCCAACGTCCTGACTTTC
TRBV28	once	TRBJ2-3	TRBD1	CASRSPGQGWDTQYF	TGTGCCAGCAGGTCGCCGGGACAGGGATGGGATACGCAGTATTTT
TRBV5-6	NA	TRBJ1-4	NA	CASSLAGEVKLFF	TGTGCCAGCAGCTTGGCGGGGGAGGTAAAACTGTTTTTT
TRBV7-9	NA	TRBJ2-7	NA	CASSLDSFGGDEQYF	TGTGCCAGCAGCTTAGACAGTTTCGGCGGTGACGAGCAGTACTTC
TRBV4-3	NA	TRBJ2-7	NA	CASSQTRLEYEQYF	TGCGCCAGCAGCCAAACGAGACTCGAATACGAGCAGTACTTC
TRBV11-2	NA	TRBJ2-4	TRBD1	CASSSVTGENIQYF	TGTGCCAGCAGCTCCGTGACAGGGGAAAACATTCAGTACTTC
TRBV7-6	NA	TRBJ1-1	TRBD1	CASCDRDTEAFF	TGTGCCAGCTGTGACAGGGACACTGAAGCTTTCTTT
TRBV9	NA	TRBJ2-7	TRBD1	CASSAGQGNYEQYF	TGTGCCAGCAGCGCGGGACAGGGGAACTACGAGCAGTACTTC
TRBV6-6	NA	TRBJ2-5	NA	CASTHVDSLPGETQYF	TGTGCCAGCACCCACGTTGACTCCCTCCCGGGGGAGACCCAGTACTTC
TRBV13	NA	TRBJ2-7	NA	CASSLVQGRSDEQYF	TGTGCCAGCAGCTTAGTACAGGGAAGGTCGGACGAGCAGTACTTC